This entry lists 2 T cell receptor beta chains sequenced from one sample in a study of human T cells and chemical hapten exposure. Treatment here: therapeutic diphenylcyclopropenone sensitization with weekly scalp DPC. During construction of the library, unique molecular identifiers were attached to individual cDNA molecules for quantitative, reproducible TCR counting. TCRdb re-called the reads with MiXCR, one entry per CDR3 protein. The table has 2,000 to 3,000 distinct CDR3 sequences, around 43% seen once. The source material was whole blood, sampled before DPC sensitization or 2, 6, or about 24 weeks after (not recorded which). Every receptor here comes from an adult with alopecia areata. Some clones in this sample may be carry-over from other donors' samples. This table probably holds off-target reads from a library built for another chain.

This clonotype showed up just a few times. This chain uses TRBV20-1 with TRBJ2-2; D remains ambiguous. Germline CDR1 DFQATT, CDR2 SNEGSKA (reference sequence). Trimming cost V 3 bases and J 1 base, with 6 bases left between them. This CDR3 region has 13 residues. The CDR3: CSASRENTGELFF. The CDR3, as DNA: TGCAGTGCTAGTAGGGAGAACACCGGGGAGCTGTTTTTT.

The rearrangement links TRBV7-2 to TRBJ2-1; 7 bases are a match to TRBD2. Germline V gene lookup returns CDR1 SGHTA and CDR2 FQGNSA. V shed 3 bases and J 4 bases; nucleotides not matched to a gene: 6. This CDR3 comprises 15 residues. The CDR3 spells CASSFGGLPYNEQFF. CDR3 coding DNA: TGTGCCAGCAGCTTTGGGGGACTACCTTACAATGAGCAGTTCTTC. Full variable domain (outside the CDR3, taken from reference TRBV7-2 and TRBJ2-1): GAGVSQSPSNKVTEKGKDVELRCDPISGHTALYWYRQSLGQGLEFLIYFQGNSAPDKSGLPSDRFSAERTGGSVSTLTIQRTQQEDSAVYLCASSFGGLPYNEQFFGPGTRLTVL.